The TCR beta chain described here comes from a study of T cell repertoires in cytomegalovirus infection. Across the whole study: From public TCR beta signatures came an indication of both CMV infection and matching HLA type. Study-level points and caveats: Frequencies of public TCR beta families were cumulated, and this identified carriers of CMV plus the relevant HLA. HLA-C-restricted, CMV-specific TCR beta clonotypes were dominant ex vivo.

One entry per CDR3 protein, called by TCRdb with MiXCR from the reads. The sample lists about 530,000 distinct CDR3 sequences, roughly 29% occurring once. This clonotype has more than one count but fewer than ten. Its target is not known. The specimen sequenced was PBMCs. The source is a human donor in good health (CMV status not recorded). Some clones in this sample may be carry-over from other donors' samples.

CDR3 coding DNA: TGTGCCACCAGTACGGACCAGCCAGGAAACATTCAGTACTTC. It yields the protein CATSTDQPGNIQYF. The chain has TRBV24-1 and TRBJ2-4; D not certain. V was trimmed by 6 bases and J by 6 bases, leaving 14 bases between them. This CDR3 has 14 amino acids. CDR1 and CDR2 from the germline V gene are KGHDR and SFDVKD.